These 21 T cell receptor beta chains were sequenced from one sample in a study of identical twins. TCRdb itself ran the 5' RACE reads through MiXCR, one entry per CDR3 protein. The profile covers about 520,000 distinct CDR3 sequences, with 22% appearing a single time and 0.91% taken by the ten largest. This sample was shared with a second study, whose subject was T cells expressing NK-cell markers.

The sample was CD4+ T cells sorted from blood. These TCRs come from a woman younger than 35 in good health.

This clonotype was recorded a few times. The gene calls are TRBV29-1 and TRBJ1-1; TRBD1 matches at 7 bases. The CDR3 has 12 residues. The ends lost 6 bases at V and 11 bases at J; junction bases unmatched: 12. Germline values: CDR1 SQVTM, CDR2 ANQGSEA. CDR3 amino acids: CSVRQGVSTAFF. Written as DNA, the CDR3 is TGCAGCGTCCGGCAGGGGGTCAGTACGGCTTTCTTT.

This clonotype has just a few counts. The chain combines TRBV12-3 or TRBV12-4 with TRBJ1-1; D uncertain. The V gene lost 4 bases and the J gene lost 4 bases, with 13 bases spanning the gap. This CDR3 contains 14 residues. This CDR3 reads CASSSSQVSTEAFF. As DNA, the CDR3 is TGTGCCAGCAGTTCCTCCCAGGTTAGCACTGAAGCTTTCTTT.

This clonotype was picked up a small number of times. V is TRBV7-9 and J is TRBJ2-1, with D perhaps matching TRBD1 (6 bases). The CDR3 covers 14 residues. CDR1 is SEHNR, CDR2 FQNEAQ, per germline (reference sequence). V was pared by 4 bases and J by 5 bases, with 12 bases between. DNA of the CDR3: TGTGCCAGCAGCTCAGGGGCTGCGAACAATGAGCAGTTCTTC. Its translation: CASSSGAANNEQFF.

The chain links TRBV18 to TRBJ2-5, with TRBD2 identical over 7 bases. This CDR3 contains 13 residues. The trim removed 2 bases at V and 3 bases at J, leaving 0 bases unmatched. CDR1 KGHSH and CDR2 LQKENI come from the germline V gene. CDR3 bases: TGTGCCAGCTCACCAGCGGGAGAAGAGACCCAGTACTTC. Translating it yields CASSPAGEETQYF.

This clonotype was detected a few times. The V gene is TRBV20-1, the J gene TRBJ2-3; D call uncertain. Germline CDR1 and CDR2: DFQATT and SNEGSKA (reference sequence). V lost 3 bases and J 4 bases, leaving 8 bases between the germline ends. The CDR3 is 12 residues long. The CDR3 protein is CSASKGADTQYF. CDR3 bases: TGCAGTGCTAGTAAGGGCGCAGATACGCAGTATTTT.

The chain recombines TRBV5-1 with TRBJ2-1, with D tentatively TRBD2 (6 bases). The ends were cut back, 0 bases at V and 1 base at J, with 11 bases in the middle. The CDR3 is 16 amino acids. CDR1 and CDR2 (germline): SGHRS, YFSETQ. The CDR3 loop reads CASSLAAGPSYNEQFF. The CDR3 bases are TGCGCCAGCAGCTTGGCTGCGGGACCTTCCTACAATGAGCAGTTCTTC. Full variable domain (remainder filled in from reference TRBV5-1 and TRBJ2-1): KAGVTQTPRYLIKTRGQQVTLSCSPISGHRSVSWYQQTPGQGLQFLFEYFSETQRNKGNFPGRFSGRQFSNSRSEMNVSTLELGDSALYLCASSLAAGPSYNEQFFGPGTRLTVL.

The chain recombines TRBV7-9 with TRBJ1-2, with D unclear. This CDR3 comprises 13 residues. Per germline, CDR1 SEHNR and CDR2 FQNEAQ (reference sequence). The V end was cut by 5 bases, the J end by 10 bases, with 17 bases between. The CDR3 reads CASSTGHTEFYTF. CDR3 nucleotide sequence: TGTGCCAGCAGCACCGGCCATACAGAATTCTACACCTTC. The variable domain in full, completed from reference TRBV7-9 and TRBJ1-2, reads DTGVSQNPRHKITKRGQNVTFRCDPISEHNRLYWYRQTLGQGPEFLTYFQNEAQLEKSRLLSDRFSAERPKGSFSTLEIQRTEQGDSAMYLCASSTGHTEFYTFGSGTRLTVV.

The chain recombines TRBV4-2 with TRBJ1-2, with D unclear. Deletions cut 0 bases from V and 4 bases from J, with 15 bases between. Germline CDR1 is LGHNA and CDR2 is YNFKEQ. The CDR3 totals 16 residues. CDR3 sequence: CASSQDPGRVFYGYTF. CDR3 sequence (DNA): TGTGCCAGCAGCCAAGATCCGGGGAGGGTTTTCTATGGCTACACCTTC.

The rearrangement joins TRBV9 to TRBJ2-3; 12 bases match TRBD2. The V gene's germline CDR1 is SGDLS and CDR2 YYNGEE. Trimming removed 3 bases from V and 5 bases from J; junction bases left unmatched: 4. The CDR3 totals 15 residues. The CDR3, as DNA: TGTGCCAGCAGCGCCTTGGGACTAGCGGGAGATACGCAGTATTTT. Encoded protein: CASSALGLAGDTQYF.

This clonotype has at least ten counts. The chain couples TRBV2 to TRBJ2-1; D unclear. The CDR3 consists of 14 residues. V was shortened by 10 bases and J by 0 bases, with 13 bases between the two germline ends. In germline, CDR1 is SNHLY, CDR2 FYNNEI. CDR3 region: CAITVVSSYNEQFF. In DNA, the CDR3 is TGTGCCATAACCGTAGTGAGCTCCTACAATGAGCAGTTCTTC.

This clonotype was seen more than once but under ten times. This chain links TRBV30 with TRBJ1-6, with D perhaps matching TRBD1 (5 bases). Germline values: CDR1 GTSNPN, CDR2 SVGIG (reference sequence). The length of the CDR3 is 15 residues. V gave up 0 bases and J gave up 14 bases, with 20 bases separating them. CDR3 nucleotide sequence: TGTGCCTGGAGTGTGCCCCCCGGGGCCGGGTTCGCCCTCCACTTT. Protein product: CAWSVPPGAGFALHF.

This clonotype was seen only a few times. The V gene is TRBV7-9, the J gene TRBJ2-3; 11 nucleotides agree with TRBD2. Germline V gene lookup returns CDR1 SEHNR and CDR2 FQNEAQ (reference sequence). Trimming took 0 bases from V and 2 from J; bases not matched to a gene: 1. The CDR3 sequence is 16 residues long. In nucleotides, the CDR3 is TGTGCCAGCAGCTTAGCGACTAGCGGGGACACAGATACGCAGTATTTT. This gives the protein CASSLATSGDTDTQYF.

This clonotype was detected only a few times. The J gene is TRBJ2-5, the V gene TRBV5-5; 9 bases fit TRBD1. The CDR3 extends over 14 amino acids. The V and J ends lost 4 bases and 3 bases, in that order; junction bases with no gene match: 4. The germline CDR1 and CDR2 sequences are SGHKS and YYEKEE (reference sequence). The DNA of the CDR3 is TGTGCCAGCAGCCCGACAGGGGGTGAAGAGACCCAGTACTTC. Translated, it gives CASSPTGGEETQYF.

This clonotype came up a few times. The genes are TRBV6-5 and TRBJ1-4; tentatively, D is TRBD1 (6 bases). Trimming removed 0 bases from V and 7 bases from J, with 9 bases in between. Germline CDR1 MNHEY, CDR2 SVGAGI. The length of the CDR3 is 14 residues. The CDR3 spells CASSYSRGREKLFF. The CDR3, as DNA: TGTGCCAGCAGTTACTCCAGGGGTCGTGAAAAACTGTTTTTT.

Ten or more counts support this clonotype. This chain uses TRBV6-1 with TRBJ2-2, with TRBD1 as a possible D gene (5 bases). Per the germline V gene, CDR1 is MNHNS and CDR2 is SASEGT. Between the trimmed V and J ends, which lost 6 bases and 3 bases, there was a span of 11 bases. The CDR3 runs 14 residues. CDR3 nucleotide sequence: TGTGCCAGCAGCCCCGACAGATACACCGGGGAGCTGTTTTTT. Protein product: CASSPDRYTGELFF.

This clonotype has at least ten counts. The chain recombines TRBV5-1 with TRBJ1-1; no clear D gene. The CDR3 contains 13 residues. Germline V gene data show CDR1 as SGHRS and CDR2 as YFSETQ. V lost 0 bases to trimming and J lost 3 bases, with 6 bases between them. For the CDR3, the DNA is TGCGCCAGCAGCTTGGCCGGGGACACTGAAGCTTTCTTT. It translates to CASSLAGDTEAFF.

This clonotype was observed a few times. This rearrangement joins TRBV6-1 to TRBJ2-7; D unclear. Germline CDR1 MNHNS, CDR2 SASEGT. The CDR3 sequence is 14 residues long. The V end lost 6 bases, the J end lost 2 bases, and 14 bases lay between the germline ends. CDR3 protein: CASRNIALPYEQYF. In nucleotides, the CDR3 is TGTGCCAGCAGGAACATCGCACTACCCTACGAGCAGTACTTC.

This clonotype has a handful of counts. The gene calls are TRBV24-1 and TRBJ2-2; 7 bases are a match to TRBD1. This CDR3 is 15 amino acids long. The ends lost 0 bases at V and 4 bases at J; junction bases unmatched: 1. Germline assignment: CDR1 KGHDR and CDR2 SFDVKD. The CDR3 coding sequence is TGTGCCACCAGTGATTTGAACAGGGGCACCGGGGAGCTGTTTTTT. It translates to CATSDLNRGTGELFF.

This chain uses TRBV6-1 with TRBJ2-7; TRBD1 aligns across 7 bases. The CDR3 spans 15 residues. The germline V gene has CDR1 MNHNS and CDR2 SASEGT. Trimming removed 6 bases from V and 0 bases from J; junction bases left unmatched: 8. The CDR3 sequence: CASSPLGTASYEQYF. CDR3 DNA sequence: TGTGCCAGCAGCCCCCTCGGGACAGCCTCCTACGAGCAGTACTTC.

This clonotype was detected a few times. The rearrangement joins TRBV18 to TRBJ2-2; D may be TRBD2 (5 bases). V was cut by 6 bases and J by 1 base, with 12 bases left in between. Germline V lookup: CDR1 KGHSH, CDR2 LQKENI. CDR3 size: 15 residues. The CDR3 sequence: CASSGGLRNTGELFF. The DNA of the CDR3 is TGTGCCAGCTCGGGCGGGCTACGGAACACCGGGGAGCTGTTTTTT.

This clonotype appeared many times. The chain recombines TRBV11-2 with TRBJ2-4; D is perhaps TRBD1 (5 bases). This CDR3 is built from 14 residues. Germline V gene data show CDR1 as SGHAT and CDR2 as FQNNGV. Trimming stripped 2 bases from V and 4 bases from J, with 9 bases between. CDR3 loop: CASSLSGNKNIQYF. The DNA for the CDR3 is TGTGCCAGCAGCTTATCAGGGAATAAAAACATTCAGTACTTC.